Listed here is a single TCR beta chain. The sample is drawn from a study of blood T cell repertoires in COVID-19. As for the study in general: Material from acute and convalescent COVID-19 was sourced from the United States, Italy and Spain.

Authors' analysis steps: From reference gene primer amplification, estimates of nucleated cell counts were derived. Sequencing used immunoSEQ multiplex PCR; TCRdb keeps in-frame clones, though not all of them. D and trimming come from the DNA, and the V and J calls and clone size come from that table. The table has about 96,000 clones, 65% to 85% seen once. This receptor was obtained from a woman between 55 and 75 years old with acute or convalescent COVID-19. The sample was peripheral blood.

The CDR3 nucleotides are TGTGCCAGCAGTTACACAAGACAGCTCCGCTATGGCTACACCTTC. It encodes CASSYTRQLRYGYTF. V usage is TRBV6-2 or TRBV6-3 and J usage is TRBJ1-2, with D perhaps TRBD1 (5 bases). CDR1 is MNHEY and CDR2 is SVGEGT in the germline V gene. The CDR3 contains 15 residues. Trimming removed 2 bases from V and 4 bases from J, with 14 bases in between.